Sequencing of this TCR beta chain was carried out in a study of blood T cell repertoires in COVID-19. About the research overall: From the United States, Italy and Spain came samples of acute and convalescent COVID-19. The analysed material was cDNA or gDNA that came from T cells, B-cell-depleted T cells, or PBMCs.

With V trimmed by 6 bases and J by 2 bases, 13 bases remained unmatched. The CDR3 runs to 17 residues. The germline CDR1 and CDR2 sequences are SGHAT and FQNNGV. In the study's own analysis: Reference gene primers were amplified, and this amplification served to estimate nucleated cell counts. Clones were read by immunoSEQ multiplex PCR, and TCRdb kept only the in-frame ones, dropping some. That table furnishes V, J and clone size, whereas the DNA furnished D and trimming. The top ten hold about 8.5% of the sample, which has about 300,000 clones, 70% to 90% seen once. The receptor was derived from a young man with active or convalescent COVID-19. J is TRBJ1-1 and V is TRBV11-2; TRBD1 aligns across 9 bases. The sequenced sample consisted of peripheral blood. The CDR3 loop reads CASRWRQGGSLNTEAFF. The DNA of the CDR3 is TGTGCCAGCAGATGGAGACAGGGGGGGTCCTTAAACACTGAAGCTTTCTTT.